The clone carrying this T cell receptor (beta chain) was seen ten or more times. CDR1 and CDR2 from the germline V gene are SGHRS and YFSETQ. The CDR3 length is 16 residues. The J segment lost 7 bases and the V segment lost 0 bases, leaving 9 bases of the junction unmatched. Deep-level assay runs were performed. Profiled with immunoSEQ multiplex PCR; TCRdb holds only in-frame clones, not every one. Of around 500,000 clones in the sample, roughly 85% were seen once. This specimen belongs to a study of shared clonotypes between healthy human individuals. The source is a woman aged 40 to 50 in good health. Some clones in this sample may be carry-over from other donors' samples. Sample: PBMCs. V gene TRBV5-1 combines with J gene TRBJ2-1; 8 bases are a match to TRBD2. CDR3 coding DNA: TGCGCCAGCAGCTTGGCCCCGGGACTAGTTAAAAATGAGCAGTTCTTC. Encoded protein: CASSLAPGLVKNEQFF.